This TCR beta chain was identified during a study of T-cell memory formation after mild COVID-19. Whole-study findings and limits: Later expanders leaned CD4+, whereas day 15 to 85 contracting clones were balanced CD4/CD8.

MiXCR, run by TCRdb on the 5' RACE reads, gives a single entry per CDR3 protein. The data hold roughly 100,000 distinct CDR3 sequences, with 13% observed a single time. CDR1 is SNHLY and CDR2 is FYNNEI in the germline V gene. CDR3 length: 15 residues. Unmatched junction bases numbered 8, after V lost 8 bases and J lost 0 bases. Of note for this clonotype: Its matching antigen is unknown.

The sample taken for sequencing was PBMCs or a T cell subset sorted from them (not recorded which). The chain combines TRBV2 with TRBJ2-3, with 7 bases matching TRBD2. The TCR sequence derives from an adult woman who had mild COVID-19 (a few samples of this study predate the infection). Cell type and time point are not known. Here the CDR3 reads CASGGGQSSTDTQYF. The CDR3 DNA sequence: TGTGCCAGCGGGGGAGGGCAGTCTAGCACAGATACGCAGTATTTT.